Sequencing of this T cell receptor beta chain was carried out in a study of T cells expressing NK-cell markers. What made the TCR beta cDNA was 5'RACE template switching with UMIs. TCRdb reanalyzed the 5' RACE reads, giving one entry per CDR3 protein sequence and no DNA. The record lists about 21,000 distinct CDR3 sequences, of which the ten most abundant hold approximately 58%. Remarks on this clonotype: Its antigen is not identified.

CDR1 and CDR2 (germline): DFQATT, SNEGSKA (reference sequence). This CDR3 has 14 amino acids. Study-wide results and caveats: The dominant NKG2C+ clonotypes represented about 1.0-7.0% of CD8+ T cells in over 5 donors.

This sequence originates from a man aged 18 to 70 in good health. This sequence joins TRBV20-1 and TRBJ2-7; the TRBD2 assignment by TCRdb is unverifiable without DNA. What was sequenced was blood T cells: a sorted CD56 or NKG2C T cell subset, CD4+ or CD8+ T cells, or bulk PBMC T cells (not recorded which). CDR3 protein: CSPRGVAGAYEQYF.